This entry lists 8 T cell receptor beta chains sequenced from one sample in a study of blood T cells in healthy people across ages. Then a second PCR, running about 7 to 11 cycles, was carried out with a sample-barcoded 5' primer and a J-beta primer mix. TCRdb reprocessed the 5' RACE reads via MiXCR and lists one record per CDR3 protein. The sample lists over 450,000 distinct CDR3 sequences, approximately 25% occurring once. This sample also belongs to another study, concerning T cells of mothers and their children.

The sequenced material came from blood. These receptors came from a boy under 18 in good health.

V is TRBV20-1 and J is TRBJ2-3; no clear D. The germline V and J ends were trimmed by 3 bases and 1 base, with 11 bases remaining between them. Germline V gives CDR1 DFQATT, CDR2 SNEGSKA (reference sequence). The CDR3 has 14 residues. CDR3 in amino acids: CSARAAVGTDTQYF. CDR3 in DNA: TGCAGTGCTAGGGCGGCGGTTGGCACAGATACGCAGTATTTT.

This rearrangement joins TRBV5-1 to TRBJ2-3, with 7 bases that match TRBD2. Germline CDR1 and CDR2: SGHRS and YFSETQ. This CDR3 has 15 amino acids. J lost 2 bases, V lost 7 bases, and 10 bases had no gene match. CDR3 amino acids: CASRDYLANTDTQYF. The CDR3 coding sequence is TGCGCCAGCCGGGACTACCTCGCCAACACAGATACGCAGTATTTT.

The chain recombines TRBV28 with TRBJ1-1, with D possibly TRBD1 on 5 matching bases. Germline values: CDR1 MDHEN, CDR2 SYDVKM. Trimming took 3 bases from V and 7 from J, leaving 18 bases between them. CDR3 size: 15 residues. The CDR3 nucleotides read TGTGCCAGCAGTTTGGTCTATCAATGGGGGAATGAAGCTTTCTTT. It yields the protein CASSLVYQWGNEAFF.

In this sample, this clonotype turned up a few times. V gene TRBV7-9 combines with J gene TRBJ2-5; D is uncertain. Germline values: CDR1 SEHNR, CDR2 FQNEAQ (reference sequence). There are 10 residues in the CDR3. V was cut by 8 bases and J by 0 bases, with 1 base left in between. The CDR3: CASHQETQYF. CDR3 in DNA: TGTGCCAGCCACCAAGAGACCCAGTACTTC.

This clonotype showed up just a few times. The chain combines TRBV20-1 with TRBJ2-3; the match to TRBD1 covers 7 bases. Trimming removed 7 bases from V and 1 base from J; junction bases left unmatched: 8. CDR3 length equals 14 residues. Germline CDR1 DFQATT, CDR2 SNEGSKA (reference sequence). CDR3 loop: CSVRGLSGTDTQYF. The CDR3 DNA sequence: TGCAGTGTTAGGGGGCTATCGGGCACAGATACGCAGTATTTT.

The chain joins TRBV28 to TRBJ2-7; TRBD1 matches 9 bases. This CDR3 is 14 amino acids long. CDR1 and CDR2 from the germline V gene are MDHEN and SYDVKM. Unmatched junction bases numbered 9, after V lost 6 bases and J lost 6 bases. CDR3 loop: CASRPPGQGGEQYF. The CDR3 DNA reads as TGTGCCAGCAGGCCCCCGGGACAGGGTGGCGAGCAGTACTTC.

The V call is TRBV12-3 or TRBV12-4, the J call TRBJ2-7; D possibly corresponds to TRBD1 (6 bases). Trimming pared 5 bases from V and 5 bases from J, leaving 10 bases between. CDR3 length: 12 amino acids. The CDR3 coding sequence is TGTGCCAGCAGTACAGGGATCCACGAGCAGTACTTC. Its translation is CASSTGIHEQYF.

This rearrangement joins TRBV6-1 to TRBJ2-2, with TRBD1 matching over 8 bases. The trim removed 4 bases at V and 6 bases at J, leaving 10 bases unmatched. The CDR3 has 16 amino acids. CDR1 is MNHNS and CDR2 is SASEGT in the germline V gene. In nucleotides, the CDR3 is TGTGCCAGCAGTGTCACAGGGGGGCGACGGGCCGGGGAGCTGTTTTTT. It is translated as CASSVTGGRRAGELFF.